The sequence of this T cell receptor (beta chain) was determined in a study of cytomegalovirus exposure and HLA in healthy donors. Notes on the study in general: The study labeled under 200 TCR beta chains cytomegalovirus-associated. A few of the chains that were CMV-associated were confirmed in vitro to be specific for CMV antigens.

PCR primers comprised 60 Vbeta and 13 Jbeta primers. Data came from immunoSEQ multiplex PCR; TCRdb stores just in-frame clones and leaves some out. The repertoire consists of roughly 200,000 clones, with roughly 73% occurring once and the leading ten covering around 1.9%. In this sample, this clone turned up once. Its antigen is still unknown. Donors were nominally healthy when sampled, though unrecorded immune exposures were likely. This sequence was found in a woman in her twenties or thirties in good health and CMV-seronegative. The source material was PBMCs.

The CDR3 here is CASSSPLAGGPSNEQFF. The CDR3 nucleotides read TGTGCCAGCAGCTCCCCACTAGCGGGAGGGCCTAGCAATGAGCAGTTCTTC. This rearrangement joins TRBV7-9 to TRBJ2-1, with 13 nucleotides matching TRBD2. The CDR3 extends over 17 amino acids. J was trimmed by 6 bases and V by 4 bases; bases with no gene match: 9. CDR1 is SEHNR and CDR2 is FQNEAQ in the germline V gene (reference sequence).